This T cell receptor (beta chain) was recorded in a study of monozygotic twins with inflammatory bowel disease. Germline V lookup: CDR1 SGHTA, CDR2 FQGNSA. The CDR3 covers 14 residues. Study-wide results and caveats: The authors could not tell different T cell subtypes apart.

For this clonotype: Its antigen is undetermined.

TCRdb re-called the 5' RACE reads, yielding one record per CDR3 amino acid sequence without DNA. The sample totals approximately 300,000 distinct CDR3 sequences. The chain has TRBV7-2 and TRBJ2-7; TCRdb calls TRBD2, which cannot be checked without DNA. The specimen was blood. This receptor was identified in a human donor with ulcerative colitis or Crohn's disease, or a healthy co-twin of an affected twin (not recorded which). The CDR3 reads CASSSLAGIYEQYF.